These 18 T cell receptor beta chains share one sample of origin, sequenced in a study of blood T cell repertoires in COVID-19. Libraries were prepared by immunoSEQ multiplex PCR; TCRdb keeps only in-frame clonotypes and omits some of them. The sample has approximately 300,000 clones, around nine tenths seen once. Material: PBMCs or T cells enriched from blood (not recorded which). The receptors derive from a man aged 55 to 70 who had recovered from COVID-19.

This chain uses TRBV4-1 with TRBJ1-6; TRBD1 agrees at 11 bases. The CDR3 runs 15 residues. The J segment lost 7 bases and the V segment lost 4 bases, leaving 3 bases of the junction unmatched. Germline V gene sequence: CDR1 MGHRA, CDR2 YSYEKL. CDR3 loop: CASSPRDRGNSPLHF. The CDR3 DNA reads TGCGCCAGCAGCCCAAGGGACAGGGGGAATTCACCCCTCCACTTT.

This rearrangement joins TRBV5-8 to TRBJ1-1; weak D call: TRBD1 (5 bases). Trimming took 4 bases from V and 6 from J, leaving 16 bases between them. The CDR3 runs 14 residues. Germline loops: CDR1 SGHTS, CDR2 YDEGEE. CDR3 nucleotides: TGTGCCAGCAGCCGGGGGAATTCAGCTTCTGAAGCTTTCTTT. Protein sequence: CASSRGNSASEAFF. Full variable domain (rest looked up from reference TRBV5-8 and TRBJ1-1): EAGVTQSPTHLIKTRGQQATLRCSPISGHTSVYWYQQALGLGLQFLLWYDEGEERNRGNFPPRFSGRQFPNYSSELNVNALELEDSALYLCASSRGNSASEAFFGQGTRLTVV.

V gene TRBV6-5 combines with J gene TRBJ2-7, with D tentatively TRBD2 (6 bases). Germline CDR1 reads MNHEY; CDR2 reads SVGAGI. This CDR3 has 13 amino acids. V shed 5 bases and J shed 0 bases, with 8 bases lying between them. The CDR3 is CASSREVSYEQYF. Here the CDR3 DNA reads TGTGCCAGCAGTAGGGAGGTCTCCTACGAGCAGTACTTC.

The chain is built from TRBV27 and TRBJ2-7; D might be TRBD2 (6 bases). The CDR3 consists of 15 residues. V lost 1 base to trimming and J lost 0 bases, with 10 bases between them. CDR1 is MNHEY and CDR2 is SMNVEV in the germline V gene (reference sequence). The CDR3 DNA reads TGTGCCAGCAGTTTATTTTACGGGAGCTCCTACGAGCAGTACTTC. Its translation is CASSLFYGSSYEQYF.

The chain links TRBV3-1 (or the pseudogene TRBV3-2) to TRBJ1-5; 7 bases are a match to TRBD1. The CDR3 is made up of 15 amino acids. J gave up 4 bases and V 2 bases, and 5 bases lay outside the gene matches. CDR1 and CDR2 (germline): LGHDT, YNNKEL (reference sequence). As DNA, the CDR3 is TGTGCCAGCAGCCAAAGGACAGGCGGAAATCAGCCCCAGCATTTT. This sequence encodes CASSQRTGGNQPQHF.

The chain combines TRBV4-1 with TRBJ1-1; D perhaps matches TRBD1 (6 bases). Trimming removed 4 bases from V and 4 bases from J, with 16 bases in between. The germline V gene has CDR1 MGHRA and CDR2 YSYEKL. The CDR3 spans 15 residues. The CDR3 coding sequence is TGCGCCAGCAGCCGGGACACAAGGGGGGGCACTGAAGCTTTCTTT. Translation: CASSRDTRGGTEAFF.

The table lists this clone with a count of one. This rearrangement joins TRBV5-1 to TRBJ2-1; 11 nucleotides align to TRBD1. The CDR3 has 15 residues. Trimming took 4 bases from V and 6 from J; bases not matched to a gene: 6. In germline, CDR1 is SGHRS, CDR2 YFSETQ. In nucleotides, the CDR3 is TGCGCCAGCAGCAAGGGACAGGGGGGCGTCAATGAGCAGTTCTTC. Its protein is CASSKGQGGVNEQFF.

This CDR3 reads CASSKKARTGHREKLFF. The CDR3 nucleotides are TGTGCCAGCAGCAAAAAGGCGAGGACAGGACACCGGGAAAAACTGTTTTTT. The J gene is TRBJ1-4, the V gene TRBV21-1; whether TRBD1, the table's D call, matches the DNA was not checked. TRBV21-1 is shown as a pseudogene. The CDR3 is 17 residues long.

The CDR3 DNA is TGTGCCTGGAGTGTAAACGCGGCCTCTGGAAACACCATATATTTT. It is translated as CAWSVNAASGNTIYF. V and J are TRBV30 and TRBJ1-3, with D hard to call. In germline, CDR1 is GTSNPN, CDR2 SVGIG (reference sequence). The CDR3 spans 15 residues. Trimming left V 0 bases short and J 0 bases short, with 9 bases between.

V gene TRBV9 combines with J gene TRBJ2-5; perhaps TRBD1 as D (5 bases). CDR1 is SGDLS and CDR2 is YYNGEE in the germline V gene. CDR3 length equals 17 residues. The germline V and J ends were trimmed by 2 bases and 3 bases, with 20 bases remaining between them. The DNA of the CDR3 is TGTGCCAGCAGCGTGGGCAGGGCTTTTGTCATGAAAGAGACCCAGTACTTC. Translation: CASSVGRAFVMKETQYF.

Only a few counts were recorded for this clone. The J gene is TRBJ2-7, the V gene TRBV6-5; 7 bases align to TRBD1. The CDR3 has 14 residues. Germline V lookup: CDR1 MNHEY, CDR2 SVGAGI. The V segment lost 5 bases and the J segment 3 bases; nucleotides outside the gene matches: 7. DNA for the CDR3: TGTGCCAGCAGTCCCTTCGGGACAGTCTACGAGCAGTACTTC. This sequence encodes CASSPFGTVYEQYF.

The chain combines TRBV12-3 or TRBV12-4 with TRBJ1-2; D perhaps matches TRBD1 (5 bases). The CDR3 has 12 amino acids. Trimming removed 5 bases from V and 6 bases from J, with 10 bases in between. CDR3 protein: CASSPDINGYTF. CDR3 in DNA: TGTGCCAGCAGTCCGGACATAAATGGCTACACCTTC.

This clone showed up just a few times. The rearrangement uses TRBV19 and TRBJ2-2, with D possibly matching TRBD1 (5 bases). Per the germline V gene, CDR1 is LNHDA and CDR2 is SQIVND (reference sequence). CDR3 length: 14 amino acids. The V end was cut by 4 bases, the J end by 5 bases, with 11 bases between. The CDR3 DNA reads TGTGCCAGTAGTACCAGGGTTTGGACCGGGGAGCTGTTTTTT. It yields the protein CASSTRVWTGELFF.

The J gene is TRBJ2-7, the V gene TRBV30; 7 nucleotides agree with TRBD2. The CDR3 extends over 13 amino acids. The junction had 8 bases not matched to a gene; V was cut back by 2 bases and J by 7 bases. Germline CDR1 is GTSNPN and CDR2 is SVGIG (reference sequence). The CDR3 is CAWSYAGVGEQYF. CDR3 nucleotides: TGTGCCTGGAGTTACGCGGGAGTAGGGGAGCAGTACTTC.

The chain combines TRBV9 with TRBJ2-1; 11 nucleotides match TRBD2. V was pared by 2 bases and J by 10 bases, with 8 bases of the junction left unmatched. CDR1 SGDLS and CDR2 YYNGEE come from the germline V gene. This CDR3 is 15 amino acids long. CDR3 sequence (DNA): TGTGCCAGCAGCGTTAGCGGGGGGGCCGGGACCGAGCAGTTCTTC. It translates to CASSVSGGAGTEQFF. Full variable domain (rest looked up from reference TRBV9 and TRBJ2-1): DSGVTQTPKHLITATGQRVTLRCSPRSGDLSVYWYQQSLDQGLQFLIQYYNGEERAKGNILERFSAQQFPDLHSELNLSSLELGDSALYFCASSVSGGAGTEQFFGPGTRLTVL.

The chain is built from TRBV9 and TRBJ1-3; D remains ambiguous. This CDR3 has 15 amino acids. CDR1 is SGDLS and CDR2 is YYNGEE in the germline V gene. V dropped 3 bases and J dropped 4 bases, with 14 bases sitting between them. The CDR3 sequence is CASSARGGSGNTIYF. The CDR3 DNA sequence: TGTGCCAGCAGCGCGCGGGGAGGGTCCGGAAACACCATATATTTT.

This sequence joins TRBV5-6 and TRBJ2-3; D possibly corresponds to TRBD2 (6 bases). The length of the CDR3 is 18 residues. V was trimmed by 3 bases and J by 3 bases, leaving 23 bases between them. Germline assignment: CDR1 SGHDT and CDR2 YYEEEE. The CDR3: CASSYLAEGSFGTDTQYF. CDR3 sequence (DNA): TGTGCCAGCAGCTACCTTGCGGAGGGGTCGTTTGGGACAGATACGCAGTATTTT.

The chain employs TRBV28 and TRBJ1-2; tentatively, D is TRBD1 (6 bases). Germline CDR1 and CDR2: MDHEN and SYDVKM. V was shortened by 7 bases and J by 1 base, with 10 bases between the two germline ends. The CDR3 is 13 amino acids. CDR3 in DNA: TGTGCCAGCAAAGAACAGGGTAACTATGGCTACACCTTC. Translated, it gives CASKEQGNYGYTF.